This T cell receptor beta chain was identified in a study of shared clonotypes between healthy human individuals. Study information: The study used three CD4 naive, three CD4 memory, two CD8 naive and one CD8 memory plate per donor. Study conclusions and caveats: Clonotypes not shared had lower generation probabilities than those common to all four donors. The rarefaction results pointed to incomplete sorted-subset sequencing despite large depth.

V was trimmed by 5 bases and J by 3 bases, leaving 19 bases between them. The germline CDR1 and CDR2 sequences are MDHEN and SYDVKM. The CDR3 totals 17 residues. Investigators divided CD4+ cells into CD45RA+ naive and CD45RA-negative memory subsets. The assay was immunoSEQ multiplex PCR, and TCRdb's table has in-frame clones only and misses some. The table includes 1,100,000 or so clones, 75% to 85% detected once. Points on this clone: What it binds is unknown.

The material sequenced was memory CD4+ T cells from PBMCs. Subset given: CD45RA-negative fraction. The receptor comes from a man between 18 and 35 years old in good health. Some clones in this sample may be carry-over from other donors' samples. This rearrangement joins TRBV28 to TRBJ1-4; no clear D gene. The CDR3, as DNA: TGTGCCAGCAGTGTAAACGGGTTCGGGGAAGCTAATGAAAAACTGTTTTTT. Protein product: CASSVNGFGEANEKLFF.